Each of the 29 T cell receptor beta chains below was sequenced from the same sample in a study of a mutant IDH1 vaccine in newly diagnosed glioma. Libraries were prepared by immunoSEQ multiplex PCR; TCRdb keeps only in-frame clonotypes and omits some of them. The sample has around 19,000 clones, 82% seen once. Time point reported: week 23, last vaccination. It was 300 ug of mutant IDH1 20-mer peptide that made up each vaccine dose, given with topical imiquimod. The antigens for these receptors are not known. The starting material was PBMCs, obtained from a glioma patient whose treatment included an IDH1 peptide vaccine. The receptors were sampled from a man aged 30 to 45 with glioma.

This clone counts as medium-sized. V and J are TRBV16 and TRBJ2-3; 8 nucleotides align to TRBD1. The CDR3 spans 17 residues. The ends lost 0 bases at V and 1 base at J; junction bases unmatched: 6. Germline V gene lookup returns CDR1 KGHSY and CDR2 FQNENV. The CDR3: CASSQSRQGARTDTQYF. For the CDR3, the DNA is TGTGCCAGCAGCCAATCGAGGCAGGGGGCACGCACAGATACGCAGTATTTT.

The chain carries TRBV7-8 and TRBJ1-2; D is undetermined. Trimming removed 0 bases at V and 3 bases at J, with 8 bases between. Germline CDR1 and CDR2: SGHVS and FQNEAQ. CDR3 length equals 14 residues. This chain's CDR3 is CASSLAAGDYGYTF. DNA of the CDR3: TGTGCCAGCAGCTTAGCCGCGGGCGACTATGGCTACACCTTC.

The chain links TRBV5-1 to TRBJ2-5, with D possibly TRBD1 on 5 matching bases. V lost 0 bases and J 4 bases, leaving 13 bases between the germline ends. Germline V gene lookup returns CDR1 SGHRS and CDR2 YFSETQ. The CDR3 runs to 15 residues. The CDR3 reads CASSLGGQTGETQYF. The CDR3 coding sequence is TGCGCCAGCAGCTTGGGAGGACAAACGGGAGAGACCCAGTACTTC.

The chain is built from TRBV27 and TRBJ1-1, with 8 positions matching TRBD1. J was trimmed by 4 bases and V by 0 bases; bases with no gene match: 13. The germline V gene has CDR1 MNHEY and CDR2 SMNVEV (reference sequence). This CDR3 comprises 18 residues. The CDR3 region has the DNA TGTGCCAGCAGTTTATCGGTATTCGGACAGGGATATACCACTGAAGCTTTCTTT. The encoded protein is CASSLSVFGQGYTTEAFF.

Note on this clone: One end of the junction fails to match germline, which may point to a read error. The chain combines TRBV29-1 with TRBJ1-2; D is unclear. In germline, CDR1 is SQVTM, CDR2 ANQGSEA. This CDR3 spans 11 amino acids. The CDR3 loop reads CSAERARGYTF. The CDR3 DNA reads TGCAGCGCTGAAAGGGCTCGTGGCTACACCTTC.

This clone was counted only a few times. The CDR3 sequence: CASSLTGTGLGGYTF. Written as DNA, the CDR3 is TGTGCCAGCAGTTTAACCGGGACAGGGCTAGGAGGCTACACCTTC. This sequence joins TRBV6-5 and TRBJ1-2, with 9 bases that match TRBD1. The CDR3 extends over 15 amino acids. Germline values: CDR1 MNHEY, CDR2 SVGAGI. The junction had 11 bases not matched to a gene; V was cut back by 4 bases and J by 8 bases.

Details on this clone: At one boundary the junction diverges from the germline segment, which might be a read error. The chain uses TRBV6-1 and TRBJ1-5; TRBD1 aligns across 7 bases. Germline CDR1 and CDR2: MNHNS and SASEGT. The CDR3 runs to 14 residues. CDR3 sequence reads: CASSRRQGDQPQHF. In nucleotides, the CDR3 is TGTGCCAGCAGCCGCCGACAGGGAGATCAACCCCAGCATTTT.

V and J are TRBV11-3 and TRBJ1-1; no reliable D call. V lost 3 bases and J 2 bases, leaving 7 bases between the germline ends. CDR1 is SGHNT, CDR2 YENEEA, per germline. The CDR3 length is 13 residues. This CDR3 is CASSFQVNTEAFF. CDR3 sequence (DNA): TGTGCCAGCAGCTTCCAAGTAAACACTGAAGCTTTCTTT.

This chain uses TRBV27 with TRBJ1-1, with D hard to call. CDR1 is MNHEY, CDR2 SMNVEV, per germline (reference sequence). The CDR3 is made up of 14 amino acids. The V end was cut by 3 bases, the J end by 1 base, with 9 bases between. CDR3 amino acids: CASSFGSRNTEAFF. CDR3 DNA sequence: TGTGCCAGCAGTTTCGGGTCACGGAACACTGAAGCTTTCTTT.

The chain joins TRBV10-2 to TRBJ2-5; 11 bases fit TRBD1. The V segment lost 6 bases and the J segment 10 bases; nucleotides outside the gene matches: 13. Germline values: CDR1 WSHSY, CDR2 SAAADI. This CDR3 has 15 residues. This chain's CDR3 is CASRRLDRGREIQYF. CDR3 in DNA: TGCGCCAGCAGGCGTCTGGACAGGGGGCGGGAAATCCAGTACTTC.

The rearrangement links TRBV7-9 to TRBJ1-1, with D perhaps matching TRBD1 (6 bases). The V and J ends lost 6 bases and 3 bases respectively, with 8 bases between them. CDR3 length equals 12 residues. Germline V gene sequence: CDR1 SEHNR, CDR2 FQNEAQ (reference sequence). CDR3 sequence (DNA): TGTGCCAGCAGTAGGGGGGACACTGAAGCTTTCTTT. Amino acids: CASSRGDTEAFF.

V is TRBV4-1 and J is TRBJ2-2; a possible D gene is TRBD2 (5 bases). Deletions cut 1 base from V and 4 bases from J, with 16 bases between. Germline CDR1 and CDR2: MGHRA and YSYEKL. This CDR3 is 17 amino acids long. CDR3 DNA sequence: TGCGCCAGCAGCCAAGGCGGGCGGAGAATGGGCACCGGGGAGCTGTTTTTT. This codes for CASSQGGRRMGTGELFF.

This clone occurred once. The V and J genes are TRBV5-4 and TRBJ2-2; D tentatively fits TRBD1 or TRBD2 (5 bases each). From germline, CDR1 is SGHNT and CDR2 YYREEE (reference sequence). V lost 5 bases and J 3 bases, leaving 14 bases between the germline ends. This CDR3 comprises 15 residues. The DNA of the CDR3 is TGTGCCAGCAGTCCCGGGACGGCGGACACCGGGGAGCTGTTTTTT. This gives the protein CASSPGTADTGELFF.

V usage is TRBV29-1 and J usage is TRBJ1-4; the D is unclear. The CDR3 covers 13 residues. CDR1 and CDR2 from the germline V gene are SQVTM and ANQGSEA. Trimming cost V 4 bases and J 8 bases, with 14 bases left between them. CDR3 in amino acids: CSVGLGNYEKLFF. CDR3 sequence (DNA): TGCAGCGTTGGTCTGGGGAATTACGAAAAACTGTTTTTT. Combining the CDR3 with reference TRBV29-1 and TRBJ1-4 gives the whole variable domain SAVISQKPSRDICQRGTSLTIQCQVDSQVTMMFWYRQQPGQSLTLIATANQGSEATYESGFVIDKFPISRPNLTFSTLTVSNMSPEDSSIYLCSVGLGNYEKLFFGSGTQLSVL.

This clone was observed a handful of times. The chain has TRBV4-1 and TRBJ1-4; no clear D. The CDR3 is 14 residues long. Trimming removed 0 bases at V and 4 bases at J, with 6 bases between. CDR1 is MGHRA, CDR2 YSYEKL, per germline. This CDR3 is CASSQDPVNEKLFF. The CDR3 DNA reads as TGCGCCAGCAGCCAAGACCCGGTTAATGAAAAACTGTTTTTT.

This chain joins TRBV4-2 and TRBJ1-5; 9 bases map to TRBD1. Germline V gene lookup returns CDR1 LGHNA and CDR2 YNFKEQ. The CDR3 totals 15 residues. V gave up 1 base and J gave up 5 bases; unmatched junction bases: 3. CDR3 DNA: TGTGCCAGCAGCCAAGGGGACAGGGACGATCAGCCCCAGCATTTT. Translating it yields CASSQGDRDDQPQHF.

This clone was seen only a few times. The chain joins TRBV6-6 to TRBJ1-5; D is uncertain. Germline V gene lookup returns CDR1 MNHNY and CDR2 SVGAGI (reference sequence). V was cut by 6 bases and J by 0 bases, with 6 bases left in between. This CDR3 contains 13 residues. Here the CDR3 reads CASSSHSNQPQHF. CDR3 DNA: TGTGCCAGCAGCAGTCATAGCAATCAGCCCCAGCATTTT.

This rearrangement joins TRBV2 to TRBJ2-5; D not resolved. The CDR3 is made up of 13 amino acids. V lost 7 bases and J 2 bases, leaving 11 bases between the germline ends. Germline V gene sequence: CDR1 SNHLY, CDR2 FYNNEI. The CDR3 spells CASNLYHQETQYF. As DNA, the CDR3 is TGTGCCAGCAATCTTTACCATCAAGAGACCCAGTACTTC. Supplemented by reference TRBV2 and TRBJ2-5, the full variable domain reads EPEVTQTPSHQVTQMGQEVILRCVPISNHLYFYWYRQILGQKVEFLVSFYNNEISEKSEIFDDQFSVERPDGSNFTLKIRSTKLEDSAMYFCASNLYHQETQYFGPGTRLLVL.

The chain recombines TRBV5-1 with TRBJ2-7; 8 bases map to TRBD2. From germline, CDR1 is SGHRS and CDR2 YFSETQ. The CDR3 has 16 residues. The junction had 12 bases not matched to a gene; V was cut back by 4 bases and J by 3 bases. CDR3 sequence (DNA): TGCGCCAGCAGCAGCCGGGGTAGCGGGATTGGCTACGAGCAGTACTTC. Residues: CASSSRGSGIGYEQYF.

In DNA form, the CDR3 reads TGTGCCAGCAGTGAGGCACAGGGGGCAGGGGTCTACGAGCAGTACTTC. This gives the protein CASSEAQGAGVYEQYF. The chain carries TRBV6-1 and TRBJ2-7; 9 bases fit TRBD1. The germline V gene encodes CDR1 MNHNS and CDR2 SASEGT. V was pared by 3 bases and J by 3 bases, with 9 bases of the junction left unmatched. CDR3 length: 16 residues.

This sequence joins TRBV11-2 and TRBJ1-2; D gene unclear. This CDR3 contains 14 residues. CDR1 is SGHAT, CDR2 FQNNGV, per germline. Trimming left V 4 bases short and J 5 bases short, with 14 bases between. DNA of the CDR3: TGTGCCAGCAGCTGGGCCGGGAGAACGTATGGCTACACCTTC. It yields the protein CASSWAGRTYGYTF.

CDR3 amino acids: CASSQGQGALTEAFF. In DNA, the CDR3 is TGTGCCAGCAGTCAGGGACAGGGGGCGCTTACTGAAGCTTTCTTT. This sequence joins TRBV6-5 and TRBJ1-1; TRBD1 aligns across 12 bases. CDR3 length equals 15 residues. Germline V gene lookup returns CDR1 MNHEY and CDR2 SVGAGI. Trimming at V came to 5 bases and at J to 5 bases, leaving 6 bases not matched to a gene.

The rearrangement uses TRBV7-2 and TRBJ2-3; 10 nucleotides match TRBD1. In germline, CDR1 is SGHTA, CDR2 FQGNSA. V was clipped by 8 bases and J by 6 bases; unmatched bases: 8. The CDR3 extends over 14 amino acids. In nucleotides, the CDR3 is TGTGCCAGCCTCCCCGACAGGGGGCTGGATACGCAGTATTTT. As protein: CASLPDRGLDTQYF.

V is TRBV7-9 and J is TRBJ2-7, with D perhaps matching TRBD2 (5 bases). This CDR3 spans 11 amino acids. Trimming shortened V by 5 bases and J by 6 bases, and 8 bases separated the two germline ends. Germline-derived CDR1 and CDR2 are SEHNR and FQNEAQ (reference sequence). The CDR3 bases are TGTGCCAGCAGCCCAGCGGTCGAGCAGTACTTC. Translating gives CASSPAVEQYF.

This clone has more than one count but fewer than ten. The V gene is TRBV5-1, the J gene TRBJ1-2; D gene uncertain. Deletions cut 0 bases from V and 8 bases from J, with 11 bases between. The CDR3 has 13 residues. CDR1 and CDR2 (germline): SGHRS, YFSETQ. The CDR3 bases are TGCGCCAGCAGCTTGGAGTCGGGGAGCGGCTACACCTTC. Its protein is CASSLESGSGYTF.

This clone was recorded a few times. This CDR3 reads CASSLQGGSYNEQFF. As DNA, the CDR3 is TGTGCCAGCAGTTTACAGGGTGGCTCCTACAATGAGCAGTTCTTC. The chain is built from TRBV27 and TRBJ2-1; D is possibly TRBD1 (5 bases). Trimming removed 2 bases at V and 0 bases at J, with 8 bases between. This CDR3 contains 15 residues. Germline CDR1 MNHEY, CDR2 SMNVEV (reference sequence).

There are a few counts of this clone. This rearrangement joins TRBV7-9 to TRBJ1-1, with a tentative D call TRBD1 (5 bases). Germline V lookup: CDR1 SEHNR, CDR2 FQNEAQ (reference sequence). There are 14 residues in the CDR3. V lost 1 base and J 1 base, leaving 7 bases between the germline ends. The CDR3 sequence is CASSLGGRNTEAFF. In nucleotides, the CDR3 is TGTGCCAGCAGCTTAGGGGGCCGGAACACTGAAGCTTTCTTT.

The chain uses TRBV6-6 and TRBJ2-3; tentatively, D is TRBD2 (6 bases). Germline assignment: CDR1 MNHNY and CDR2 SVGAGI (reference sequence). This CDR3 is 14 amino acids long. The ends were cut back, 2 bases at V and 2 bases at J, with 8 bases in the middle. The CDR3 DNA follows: TGTGCCAGCAGTTACCCGGGGGTCACAGATACGCAGTATTTT. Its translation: CASSYPGVTDTQYF.

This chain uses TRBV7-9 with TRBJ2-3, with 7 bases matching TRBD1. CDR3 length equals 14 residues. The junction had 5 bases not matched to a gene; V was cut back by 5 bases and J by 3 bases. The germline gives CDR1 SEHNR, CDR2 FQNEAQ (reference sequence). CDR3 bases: TGTGCCAGCAGCCTTGACAGGGTGACAGATACGCAGTATTTT. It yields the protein CASSLDRVTDTQYF.